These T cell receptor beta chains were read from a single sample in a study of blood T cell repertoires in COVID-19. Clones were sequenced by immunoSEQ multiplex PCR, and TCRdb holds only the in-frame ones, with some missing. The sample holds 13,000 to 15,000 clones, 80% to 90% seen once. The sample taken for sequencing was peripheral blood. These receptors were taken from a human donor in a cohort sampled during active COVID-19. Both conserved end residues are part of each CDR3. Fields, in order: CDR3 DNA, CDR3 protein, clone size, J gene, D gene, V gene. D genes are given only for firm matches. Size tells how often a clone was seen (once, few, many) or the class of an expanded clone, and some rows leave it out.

DNA: TGTGCCAGCAGTTACGGACAGCGACTTACAAACACTGAAGCTTTCTTT; CDR3: CASSYGQRLTNTEAFF; size: once; J: TRBJ1-1; D: -; V: TRBV6-2/TRBV6-3
DNA: TGTGCCATTAGTCTGGGACTCCTCCTTAACACCGGGGAGCTGTTTTTT; CDR3: CAISLGLLLNTGELFF; size: -; J: TRBJ2-2; D: -; V: TRBV10-3
DNA: TGTGCCAGCAGCCAAGCGGACACTGAAGCTTTCTTT; CDR3: CASSQADTEAFF; size: -; J: TRBJ1-1; D: -; V: TRBV3-1/TRBV3-2
DNA: TGCGCCAGCAGCGAGGGACAGCCTACCGGGGAGCTGTTTTTT; CDR3: CASSEGQPTGELFF; size: -; J: TRBJ2-2; D: TRBD1; V: TRBV5-1
DNA: TGCGCCAGCAGCTCGGCAGGGGGCAGATCTGGCGAGCAGTACTTC; CDR3: CASSSAGGRSGEQYF; size: few; J: TRBJ2-7; D: TRBD1; V: TRBV5-1
DNA: TGTGCCACCCGATGGGGCAGGGGAGATTCACCCCTCCACTTT; CDR3: CATRWGRGDSPLHF; size: -; J: TRBJ1-6; D: -; V: TRBV19
DNA: TGTGCCAGTAGTACTAGCGGGAGGGCCAATGAGCAGTTCTTC; CDR3: CASSTSGRANEQFF; size: -; J: TRBJ2-1; D: TRBD2; V: TRBV19
DNA: TGTGCCTGGAGTGTACGGCGCAGCCCCACCCTAAGGGGCGGGGAGCTGTTTTTT; CDR3: CAWSVRRSPTLRGGELFF; size: -; J: TRBJ2-2; D: -; V: TRBV30
DNA: TGTGCCAGCATCCCAGGGGACCGAGACTATGGCTACACCTTC; CDR3: CASIPGDRDYGYTF; size: once; J: TRBJ1-2; D: -; V: TRBV7-2
DNA: TGTGCCAGCAGATCCTCGACAGATACGCAGTATTTT; CDR3: CASRSSTDTQYF; size: -; J: TRBJ2-3; D: -; V: TRBV7-9
DNA: TGTGCCAGCAGTTACTCTATCAACACTGAAGCTTTCTTT; CDR3: CASSYSINTEAFF; size: -; J: TRBJ1-1; D: -; V: TRBV6-6
DNA: TGTGCCAGCACCGGTCGCCCAGGGGCTAGCTCCTACGAGCAGTACTTC; CDR3: CASTGRPGASSYEQYF; size: -; J: TRBJ2-7; D: -; V: TRBV28
DNA: TGTGCCAGCAGCCCCGACTGGAATCGGTACGAGCAGTACTTC; CDR3: CASSPDWNRYEQYF; size: -; J: TRBJ2-7; D: -; V: TRBV5-5
DNA: TGTGCCAGCAGCTCCGGGAGAACGGTCAATCAGCCCCAGCATTTT; CDR3: CASSSGRTVNQPQHF; size: -; J: TRBJ1-5; D: -; V: TRBV2
DNA: TGTGCCAGCTCACCGCAGGCGGGCTCCTACAATGAGCAGTTCTTC; CDR3: CASSPQAGSYNEQFF; size: -; J: TRBJ2-1; D: -; V: TRBV18
DNA: TGTGCCAGCAGATACTTCACTAGCGGTGGAGAGACCCAGTACTTC; CDR3: CASRYFTSGGETQYF; size: once; J: TRBJ2-5; D: TRBD2; V: TRBV2
DNA: TGTGCCAGTAGTTTCCGCCTGTCCGCGGACAGGGGGCGTTCGGGGGAGCAGTACTTC; CDR3: CASSFRLSADRGRSGEQYF; size: -; J: TRBJ2-7; D: TRBD1; V: TRBV19
DNA: TGTGCCAGTCGCCCTGGGCCCGGGGAGCTGTTTTTT; CDR3: CASRPGPGELFF; size: few; J: TRBJ2-2; D: -; V: TRBV19
DNA: TGTGCCAGCAGTTTCCAGGGGATTAAGGGGGCCAACGTCCTGACTTTC; CDR3: CASSFQGIKGANVLTF; size: -; J: TRBJ2-6; D: -; V: TRBV27
DNA: TGTGCCAGCAGTAGACGGACAGGGGTGAACACCGGGGAGCTGTTTTTT; CDR3: CASSRRTGVNTGELFF; size: few; J: TRBJ2-2; D: TRBD1; V: TRBV2
DNA: TGTGCCAGCTCGCTCGGACAGGGGAGCTCCTACGAGCAGTACTTC; CDR3: CASSLGQGSSYEQYF; size: -; J: TRBJ2-7; D: TRBD1; V: TRBV18
DNA: TGCGCCAGCAGCCAAGGGGGGAGTATTGGACTAGCGGGAGCCGATACGCAGTATTTT; CDR3: CASSQGGSIGLAGADTQYF; size: -; J: TRBJ2-3; D: TRBD2; V: TRBV4-1
DNA: TGTGCCAGCAGCTTAGAAGACGGGGATACGCAGTATTTT; CDR3: CASSLEDGDTQYF; size: -; J: TRBJ2-3; D: -; V: TRBV11-3
DNA: TGTGCCAGCAGTTACGGTTTAAGGGAGGAGGGCTACACCTTC; CDR3: CASSYGLREEGYTF; size: -; J: TRBJ1-2; D: -; V: TRBV6-6
DNA: TGTGCCAGCAGCTCCGGACTAGCGGGAGATACGCAGTATTTT; CDR3: CASSSGLAGDTQYF; size: few; J: TRBJ2-3; D: TRBD2; V: TRBV7-6
DNA: TGTGCCAGCTCAACTGACACGTTTTCCTATGGCTACACCTTC; CDR3: CASSTDTFSYGYTF; size: once; J: TRBJ1-2; D: -; V: TRBV18
DNA: TGCGCCAGCAGCTTAAATCCTAGCGGGGCACAAGAGACCCAGTACTTC; CDR3: CASSLNPSGAQETQYF; size: -; J: TRBJ2-5; D: TRBD2; V: TRBV5-1
DNA: TGTGCCAGTAGTAAAAGCCCTTCAGGGCCGACCTACGAGCAGTACTTC; CDR3: CASSKSPSGPTYEQYF; size: -; J: TRBJ2-7; D: -; V: TRBV19
DNA: TGTGCCAGCTCTGCCGGGACTAGCGGGGGAGAGACCCAGTACTTC; CDR3: CASSAGTSGGETQYF; size: -; J: TRBJ2-5; D: TRBD2; V: TRBV6-5
DNA: TGTGCCAGCAGCCCTTGGGGGACAGGGGGCGAAACTGAAGCTTTCTTT; CDR3: CASSPWGTGGETEAFF; size: -; J: TRBJ1-1; D: TRBD1; V: TRBV7-9
DNA: TGTGCCAGCAGCCTTGGACAGGGTAACTATGGCTACACCTTC; CDR3: CASSLGQGNYGYTF; size: -; J: TRBJ1-2; D: TRBD1; V: TRBV9
DNA: TGTGCCAGCAAACAGGGTTCTATCTATGGCTACACCTTC; CDR3: CASKQGSIYGYTF; size: -; J: TRBJ1-2; D: -; V: TRBV2
DNA: TGTGCCAGCAGTGACCGACAGCTGTTACTAGCCAAAAACATTCAGTACTTC; CDR3: CASSDRQLLLAKNIQYF; size: -; J: TRBJ2-4; D: -; V: TRBV6-1
DNA: TGCGCCAGCAGCTCTTCCGGGACAGGGTACGAGCAGTACTTC; CDR3: CASSSSGTGYEQYF; size: -; J: TRBJ2-7; D: TRBD1; V: TRBV5-1
DNA: TGTGCCTGGAGTCCCGGGACAGCCGCTTTAAGCTACACCTTC; CDR3: CAWSPGTAALSYTF; size: -; J: TRBJ1-2; D: TRBD1; V: TRBV30
DNA: TGTGCCAGCAGTTCAAGGACTAGCGACTACAATGAGCAGTTCTTC; CDR3: CASSSRTSDYNEQFF; size: -; J: TRBJ2-1; D: TRBD2; V: TRBV27
DNA: TGTGCCAGCAGCTTGAAAAGGGGGCGCGGCGTTCGTGAAGAGACCCAGTACTTC; CDR3: CASSLKRGRGVREETQYF; size: -; J: TRBJ2-5; D: TRBD1; V: TRBV5-6
DNA: TGTGCCAGCAGCACAGGGCTCCAAGAGACCCAGTACTTC; CDR3: CASSTGLQETQYF; size: -; J: TRBJ2-5; D: -; V: TRBV11-1
DNA: TGTGCCAGCAGCCCGATTCAGGGGGTCACTGAAGCTTTCTTT; CDR3: CASSPIQGVTEAFF; size: -; J: TRBJ1-1; D: TRBD1; V: TRBV14
DNA: TGTGCCAGCAGCCCCGGTGGAGTCGGAGGCTACACCTTC; CDR3: CASSPGGVGGYTF; size: -; J: TRBJ1-2; D: -; V: TRBV7-6
DNA: TGTGCCAGCAGTATGCCCCCCACTTACGAGCAGTACTTC; CDR3: CASSMPPTYEQYF; size: -; J: TRBJ2-7; D: -; V: TRBV28
DNA: TGTGCCAGCACCACAGGGACAGGGGCAACCTATGGCTACACCTTC; CDR3: CASTTGTGATYGYTF; size: -; J: TRBJ1-2; D: TRBD1; V: TRBV27
DNA: TGTGCCAGCTCACCACCAGGGGGTAATTCACCCCTCCACTTT; CDR3: CASSPPGGNSPLHF; size: -; J: TRBJ1-6; D: -; V: TRBV18
DNA: TGTGCCAGCAGTTTCCCAAGCGGGCCCAGCCTCTATGGCTACACCTTC; CDR3: CASSFPSGPSLYGYTF; size: -; J: TRBJ1-2; D: -; V: TRBV28
DNA: TGCGCCAGCAGCGTTGGCTCCACAGATACGCAGTATTTT; CDR3: CASSVGSTDTQYF; size: -; J: TRBJ2-3; D: -; V: TRBV5-1
DNA: TGTGCCAGCAGTTACTCGAGATGGGAGACCCAGTACTTC; CDR3: CASSYSRWETQYF; size: -; J: TRBJ2-5; D: -; V: TRBV6-2/TRBV6-3
DNA: TGCAGCGTGGGGAGGACAGGGGACACAGATACGCAGTATTTT; CDR3: CSVGRTGDTDTQYF; size: -; J: TRBJ2-3; D: TRBD1; V: TRBV29-1
DNA: TGTGCCAGCCTGGCCGAACTAGCGGGAGTAAATGAGCAGTTCTTC; CDR3: CASLAELAGVNEQFF; size: once; J: TRBJ2-1; D: TRBD2; V: TRBV2
DNA: TGTGCCAGCAGGGCATCTTACAATGAGCAGTTCTTC; CDR3: CASRASYNEQFF; size: -; J: TRBJ2-1; D: -; V: TRBV13
DNA: TGTGCCAGCAGGGCCTCCGGGACAGCCGCAGCCAATGAGCAGTTCTTC; CDR3: CASRASGTAAANEQFF; size: once; J: TRBJ2-1; D: TRBD1; V: TRBV3-1/TRBV3-2
DNA: TGTGCCAGCAGCTTGGGCCGGGACAGGGGTTGGTGTTCACCCCTCCACTTT; CDR3: CASSLGRDRGWCSPLHF; size: once; J: TRBJ1-6; D: TRBD1; V: TRBV7-4
DNA: TGTGCCAGCAGCCACAACAGGGGGCATACTGAAGCTTTCTTT; CDR3: CASSHNRGHTEAFF; size: -; J: TRBJ1-1; D: TRBD1; V: TRBV3-1/TRBV3-2
DNA: TGTGCCAGCAGCTTAGGCCAGGGCGACTATGGCTACACCTTC; CDR3: CASSLGQGDYGYTF; size: -; J: TRBJ1-2; D: -; V: TRBV7-2
DNA: TGTGCCAGCAGTTTATTGGTTGATAGCGGGCCCTACGAGCAGTACTTC; CDR3: CASSLLVDSGPYEQYF; size: few; J: TRBJ2-7; D: TRBD2; V: TRBV27